This TCR beta chain was profiled in a study of OX40 agonist ivuxolimab in advanced cancers. As for the study in general: Patients were treated with intravenous ivuxolimab, dosed at 0.01 to 10 mg/kg and infused every 2 weeks. Study-level points and caveats: The expanded peripheral T cells' antigen specificity was not determined. Individuals who were partial responders at 0.1-3.0 mg/kg had clonal expansion that ranked among the lowest. At 0.1 to 3.0 mg/kg, clonal expansion of CD4+ and CD8+ blood T cells had occurred by week 6.

Notes on this clone: Its antigen is not identified.

Deletions cut 5 bases from V and 0 bases from J, with 11 bases between. The CDR3 is 14 residues long. Germline-derived CDR1 and CDR2 are SGHKS and YYEKEE (reference sequence). Using immunoSEQ multiplex PCR, the repertoire was profiled, and TCRdb retains in-frame clones only, with some absent. The sample includes several thousand clones, 75% to 80% of them seen just once. Sequencing was performed on CD4+ or CD8+ T cells sorted from blood, taken in a trial of the OX40 agonist ivuxolimab. This receptor was taken from an adult with an advanced solid tumor such as melanoma, head and neck, liver or kidney cancer. The chain links TRBV5-5 to TRBJ1-1, with a tentative D call TRBD1 (6 bases). CDR3 protein: CASRPTGLNTEAFF. CDR3 nucleotide sequence: TGTGCCAGCAGACCTACAGGGTTGAACACTGAAGCTTTCTTT.